These 26 T cell receptor beta chains share one sample of origin, sequenced in a study of sequential checkpoint blockade in melanoma. Generated by immunoSEQ multiplex PCR, the TCRdb table keeps only in-frame clones and is missing some. The data show some 9,300 clones, more than 60% seen once. As for treatment: randomized to nivolumab then ipilimumab (arm A) or the reverse (arm B). Sequenced material: CD8+ T cells sorted from blood (inferred from file names), taken from a patient given nivolumab and ipilimumab in sequence. These receptors originate from a human donor with melanoma.

This chain joins TRBV28 and TRBJ2-7; a possible D gene is TRBD1 (5 bases). Germline V CDR1 and CDR2: MDHEN, SYDVKM. The V gene lost 8 bases and the J gene lost 5 bases, with 28 bases spanning the gap. The CDR3 consists of 17 residues. The CDR3 DNA is TGTGCCAGCGCAGAGCCTCACGTGTTGGGGCGTTCCAACGAGCAGTACTTC. This translates into CASAEPHVLGRSNEQYF.

The chain carries TRBV9 and TRBJ1-2; D remains unclear. The CDR3 sequence is 16 residues long. Germline CDR1 SGDLS, CDR2 YYNGEE. Trimming shortened V by 4 bases and J by 0 bases, and 16 bases separated the two germline ends. The CDR3 sequence is CASSPDGVPSNYGYTF. CDR3 bases: TGTGCCAGCAGCCCGGACGGGGTCCCCTCTAACTATGGCTACACCTTC.

The chain joins TRBV2 to TRBJ2-5; D is possibly TRBD1 (5 bases). This CDR3 is 13 amino acids long. V was cut by 6 bases and J by 3 bases, with 11 bases left in between. Germline V gives CDR1 SNHLY, CDR2 FYNNEI. The CDR3 nucleotides are TGTGCCAGCAGGGACATACCTGAAGAGACCCAGTACTTC. Encoded protein: CASRDIPEETQYF. Using reference TRBV2 and TRBJ2-5 for the parts outside the CDR3, the full variable domain is EPEVTQTPSHQVTQMGQEVILRCVPISNHLYFYWYRQILGQKVEFLVSFYNNEISEKSEIFDDQFSVERPDGSNFTLKIRSTKLEDSAMYFCASRDIPEETQYFGPGTRLLVL.

This clone was recorded a few times. The chain uses TRBV28 and TRBJ2-3, with D perhaps matching TRBD2 (7 bases). Between the trimmed V and J ends, which lost 7 bases and 5 bases, there was a span of 16 bases. Germline loops: CDR1 MDHEN, CDR2 SYDVKM. The CDR3 totals 14 residues. The CDR3 sequence: CASIGGGAEDTQYF. The CDR3 region has the DNA TGTGCCAGCATAGGTGGGGGGGCGGAAGATACGCAGTATTTT.

Within the sample, this clone is medium-sized. The chain employs TRBV19 and TRBJ1-5; D gene uncertain. This CDR3 is 17 amino acids long. V lost 2 bases and J 0 bases, leaving 14 bases between the germline ends. CDR1 and CDR2 (germline): LNHDA, SQIVND (reference sequence). CDR3 DNA sequence: TGTGCCAGTAGTATATTTGGGAGCGGGTATAGCAATCAGCCCCAGCATTTT. It translates to CASSIFGSGYSNQPQHF. Variable domain in full (rest from reference TRBV19 and TRBJ1-5): DGGITQSPKYLFRKEGQNVTLSCEQNLNHDAMYWYRQDPGQGLRLIYYSQIVNDFQKGDIAEGYSVSREKKESFPLTVTSAQKNPTAFYLCASSIFGSGYSNQPQHFGDGTRLSIL.

This chain joins TRBV7-9 and TRBJ2-7, with 7 bases lining up with TRBD1. Germline CDR1 and CDR2: SEHNR and FQNEAQ (reference sequence). V dropped 5 bases and J dropped 3; count of bases not matched to a gene: 4. This CDR3 is built from 13 residues. This chain's CDR3 is CASSLPGGYEQYF. The CDR3 DNA sequence: TGTGCCAGCAGCCTCCCAGGGGGCTACGAGCAGTACTTC.

In DNA form, the CDR3 reads TGTGCCAGCAGCCAAGAAACCAGCGGGACCTACGAGCAGTACTTC. Amino acids: CASSQETSGTYEQYF. This rearrangement joins TRBV4-2 to TRBJ2-7, with TRBD2 matching 7 bases. The CDR3 length is 15 residues. Germline-derived CDR1 and CDR2 are LGHNA and YNFKEQ. V lost 0 bases to trimming and J lost 2 bases; unmatched junction nucleotides: 4.

This clone was counted only a few times. DNA for the CDR3: TGTGCCAGTAGTATACGGTGGAACTATGGCTACACCTTC. Translating gives CASSIRWNYGYTF. The J gene is TRBJ1-2, the V gene TRBV19; D remains ambiguous. Trimming left V 2 bases short and J 2 bases short, with 6 bases between. This CDR3 comprises 13 residues. Germline values: CDR1 LNHDA, CDR2 SQIVND (reference sequence).

The rearrangement links TRBV7-2 to TRBJ2-7; D might be TRBD1 (6 bases). Deletions cut 1 base from V and 2 bases from J, with 18 bases between. The CDR3 sequence is 17 residues long. Germline CDR1 reads SGHTA; CDR2 reads FQGNSA. CDR3 DNA sequence: TGTGCCAGCAGCTTAGATCGACCCTGGGACAACACCTACGAGCAGTACTTC. This codes for CASSLDRPWDNTYEQYF.

The chain has TRBV19 and TRBJ1-5; 7 nucleotides align to TRBD1. This CDR3 has 13 residues. CDR1 and CDR2 from the germline V gene are LNHDA and SQIVND (reference sequence). Trimming cost V 6 bases and J 7 bases; bases outside gene matches: 6. The CDR3, as DNA: TGTGCCAGTAGCGCAGGGGGTCGGCAGCCCCAGCATTTT. Translating it yields CASSAGGRQPQHF.

The J gene is TRBJ2-7, the V gene TRBV29-1; TRBD1 might be the D (6 bases). V was shortened by 5 bases and J by 7 bases, with 21 bases between the two germline ends. The length of the CDR3 is 14 residues. Germline V gene data show CDR1 as SQVTM and CDR2 as ANQGSEA. The CDR3 region has the DNA TGCAGCGTTAAACTACGGGACACCGCGAAGGAGCAGTACTTC. It is translated as CSVKLRDTAKEQYF.

Only a few counts were recorded for this clone. This chain joins TRBV4-3 and TRBJ2-1; 10 bases match TRBD2. V shed 0 bases, J shed 7 bases, and the junction held 6 bases outside the gene matches. CDR1 is LGHNA, CDR2 YSLEER, per germline. This CDR3 comprises 16 residues. This chain's CDR3 is CASSQDRAGGPNEQFF. CDR3 DNA: TGCGCCAGCAGCCAAGATAGAGCGGGAGGGCCTAATGAGCAGTTCTTC.

The chain has TRBV7-6 and TRBJ2-7; 12 nucleotides align to TRBD2. CDR3 length: 15 residues. Losses at the gene ends were 4 bases for V and 0 bases for J; bases not matched to a gene: 1. Germline CDR1 is SGHVS and CDR2 is FNYEAQ. DNA of the CDR3: TGTGCCAGCAGCTGGACTAGCGGGAACTCCTACGAGCAGTACTTC. It specifies CASSWTSGNSYEQYF.

This chain links TRBV5-4 with TRBJ1-1; no definite D call. Germline CDR1 SGHNT, CDR2 YYREEE (reference sequence). The V and J ends lost 4 bases and 0 bases respectively, with 19 bases between them. This CDR3 region has 17 residues. The DNA of the CDR3 is TGTGCCAGCAGCCCGGTCGAGGCCGGCTTCATGAACACTGAAGCTTTCTTT. Translated: CASSPVEAGFMNTEAFF.

V and J are TRBV4-3 and TRBJ2-1, with TRBD2 identical over 12 bases. The CDR3 runs 15 residues. Trimming cost V 3 bases and J 8 bases; bases outside gene matches: 5. The germline CDR1 and CDR2 sequences are LGHNA and YSLEER. The CDR3 spells CASSQTSGSTYEQFF. Written as DNA, the CDR3 is TGCGCCAGCAGCCAGACTAGCGGGAGCACCTATGAGCAGTTCTTC.

This clone was seen a few times. The chain carries TRBV7-9 and TRBJ1-2, with D possibly being TRBD1 (6 bases). V was cut by 1 base and J by 6 bases, with 6 bases left in between. Germline loops: CDR1 SEHNR, CDR2 FQNEAQ (reference sequence). CDR3 size: 12 residues. DNA of the CDR3: TGTGCCAGCAGCTTAGAGGGGGATGGCTACACCTTC. This encodes CASSLEGDGYTF.

This sequence joins TRBV27 and TRBJ2-3; TRBD2 is a possible D gene (5 bases). The germline CDR1 and CDR2 sequences are MNHEY and SMNVEV (reference sequence). Trimming took 4 bases from V and 1 from J, leaving 15 bases between them. The CDR3 loop spans 16 amino acids. The CDR3 DNA sequence: TGTGCCAGCAGTTCCGGCACTAGTGTTCGCACAGATACGCAGTATTTT. Translation: CASSSGTSVRTDTQYF.

This clone came up once. The chain links TRBV5-4 to TRBJ1-1; D is possibly TRBD1 (5 bases). This CDR3 has 16 residues. V dropped 0 bases and J dropped 3 bases, with 15 bases sitting between them. Germline V gene sequence: CDR1 SGHNT, CDR2 YYREEE (reference sequence). CDR3 protein: CASSLASAGPYTEAFF. CDR3 in DNA: TGTGCCAGCAGCTTGGCATCTGCGGGGCCCTACACTGAAGCTTTCTTT.

The table lists this clone with a few counts. The chain couples TRBV5-5 to TRBJ2-3; TRBD2 agrees at 8 bases. Germline V gene lookup returns CDR1 SGHKS and CDR2 YYEKEE (reference sequence). The J segment lost 0 bases and the V segment lost 7 bases, leaving 1 base of the junction unmatched. This CDR3 contains 13 residues. The CDR3 DNA is TGTGCCAGCCCGGGGGGGAGCACAGATACGCAGTATTTT. Translation gives CASPGGSTDTQYF.

The chain couples TRBV27 to TRBJ1-1; D call uncertain. Trimming removed 3 bases from V and 0 bases from J, with 5 bases in between. Germline V gene sequence: CDR1 MNHEY, CDR2 SMNVEV (reference sequence). The CDR3 consists of 13 residues. DNA for the CDR3: TGTGCCAGCAGTTTCACTCTGAACACTGAAGCTTTCTTT. Amino acids: CASSFTLNTEAFF.

The rearrangement joins TRBV4-1 to TRBJ2-7; 7 nucleotides match TRBD2. The CDR3 is 16 amino acids. V was pared by 4 bases and J by 2 bases, with 11 bases of the junction left unmatched. CDR1 MGHRA and CDR2 YSYEKL come from the germline V gene. This CDR3 reads CASSRQTSSETYEQYF. CDR3 nucleotide sequence: TGCGCCAGCAGCCGACAGACTAGCTCAGAGACCTACGAGCAGTACTTC.

This clone was detected once. CDR3 DNA sequence: TGTGCCAGCAGTGCCCTAGCGGGATACTACGAGCAGTACTTC. Translation gives CASSALAGYYEQYF. J is TRBJ2-5 and V is TRBV2, with 9 bases fitting TRBD2. The better agreement between TRBJ2-7 and the DNA end casts doubt on the J call. Germline CDR1 is SNHLY and CDR2 is FYNNEI. The CDR3 length is 14 residues.

The chain carries TRBV7-8 and TRBJ2-6, with 8 nucleotides matching TRBD1. V was clipped by 5 bases and J by 4 bases; unmatched bases: 7. Germline V CDR1 and CDR2: SGHVS, FQNEAQ. The CDR3 runs 16 residues. In DNA form, the CDR3 reads TGTGCCAGCAGCACGGACAGGGAATCCGGGGCCAACGTCCTGACTTTC. This codes for CASSTDRESGANVLTF. Combining the CDR3 with reference TRBV7-8 and TRBJ2-6 gives the whole variable domain GAGVSQSPRYKVAKRGQDVALRCDPISGHVSLFWYQQALGQGPEFLTYFQNEAQLDKSGLPSDRFFAERPEGSVSTLKIQRTQQEDSAVYLCASSTDRESGANVLTFGAGSRLTVL.

This clone was seen once. The J gene is TRBJ2-2, the V gene TRBV19; 8 nucleotides agree with TRBD2. Trimming removed 0 bases from V and 3 bases from J; junction bases left unmatched: 6. Germline loops: CDR1 LNHDA, CDR2 SQIVND (reference sequence). This CDR3 spans 17 amino acids. The CDR3 sequence is CASSIDIGRAYTGELFF. The CDR3 DNA sequence: TGTGCCAGTAGTATAGATATCGGGAGGGCCTACACCGGGGAGCTGTTTTTT.

In its sample, this clone was seen a few times. The genes are TRBV7-9 and TRBJ2-7, with D possibly matching TRBD2 (5 bases). The CDR3 loop spans 13 amino acids. CDR1 is SEHNR, CDR2 FQNEAQ, per germline (reference sequence). The V end was cut by 5 bases, the J end by 1 base, with 9 bases between. DNA of the CDR3: TGTGCCAGCAGCCCCCGGAGGTCCTACGAGCAGTACTTC. Protein sequence: CASSPRRSYEQYF.

The chain uses TRBV5-1 and TRBJ2-1, with D possibly being TRBD2 (6 bases). Trimming removed 2 bases from V and 5 bases from J, with 14 bases in between. The CDR3 has 15 residues. In germline, CDR1 is SGHRS, CDR2 YFSETQ. Here the CDR3 reads CASSFWGDQNNEQFF. CDR3 nucleotides: TGCGCCAGCAGCTTCTGGGGGGACCAAAACAATGAGCAGTTCTTC.